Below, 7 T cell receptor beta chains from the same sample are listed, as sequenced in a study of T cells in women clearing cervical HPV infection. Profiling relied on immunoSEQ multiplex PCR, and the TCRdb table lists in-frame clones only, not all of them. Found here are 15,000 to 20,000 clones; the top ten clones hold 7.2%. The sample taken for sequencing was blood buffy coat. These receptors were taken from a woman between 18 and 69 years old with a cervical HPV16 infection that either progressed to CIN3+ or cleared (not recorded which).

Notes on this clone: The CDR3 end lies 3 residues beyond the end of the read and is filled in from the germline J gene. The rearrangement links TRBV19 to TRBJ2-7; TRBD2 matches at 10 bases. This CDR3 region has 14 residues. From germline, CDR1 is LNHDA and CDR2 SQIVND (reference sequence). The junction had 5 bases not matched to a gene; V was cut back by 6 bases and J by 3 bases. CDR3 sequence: CASSGPSGGYEQYF. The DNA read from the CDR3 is TGTGCCAGTAGCGGACCTAGCGGGGGCTACGAG.

CDR3 residues: CASSISSGGSQTYNEQFF. CDR3 DNA (partial): TGTGCCAGTAGTATCAGTAGCGGGGGTTCCCAAACCTACAATGAG. The chain links TRBV19 to TRBJ2-1, with 9 bases matching TRBD2. The DNA ends 3 residues before the CDR3 does, and the rest of the CDR3 is filled in from the germline J gene. Germline trimming cut 3 bases from V and 2 bases from J; bases unmatched to any gene: 11. The CDR3 contains 18 residues. Germline V gives CDR1 LNHDA, CDR2 SQIVND (reference sequence).

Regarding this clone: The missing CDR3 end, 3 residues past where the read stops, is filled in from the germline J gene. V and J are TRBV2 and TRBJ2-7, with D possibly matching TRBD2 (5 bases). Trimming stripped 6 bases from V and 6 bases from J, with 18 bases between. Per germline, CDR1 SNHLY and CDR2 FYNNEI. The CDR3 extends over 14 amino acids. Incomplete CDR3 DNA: TGTGCCAGCAGAACGGAACGGGGATCTAGCGAG. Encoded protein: CASRTERGSSE. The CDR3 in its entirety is CASRTERGSSEQYF. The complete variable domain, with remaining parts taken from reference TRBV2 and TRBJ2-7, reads EPEVTQTPSHQVTQMGQEVILRCVPISNHLYFYWYRQILGQKVEFLVSFYNNEISEKSEIFDDQFSVERPDGSNFTLKIRSTKLEDSAMYFCASRTERGSSEQYFGPGTRLTVT.

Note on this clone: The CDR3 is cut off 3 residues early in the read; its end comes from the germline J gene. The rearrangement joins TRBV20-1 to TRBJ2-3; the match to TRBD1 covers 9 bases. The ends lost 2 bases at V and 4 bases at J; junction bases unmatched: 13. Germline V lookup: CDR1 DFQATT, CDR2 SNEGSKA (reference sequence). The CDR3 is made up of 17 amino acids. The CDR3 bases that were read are TGCAGTGCTAGACCCGAGGCGGGACAGGGTCACCCAGATACG. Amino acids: CSARPEAGQGHPDT. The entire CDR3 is CSARPEAGQGHPDTQYF.

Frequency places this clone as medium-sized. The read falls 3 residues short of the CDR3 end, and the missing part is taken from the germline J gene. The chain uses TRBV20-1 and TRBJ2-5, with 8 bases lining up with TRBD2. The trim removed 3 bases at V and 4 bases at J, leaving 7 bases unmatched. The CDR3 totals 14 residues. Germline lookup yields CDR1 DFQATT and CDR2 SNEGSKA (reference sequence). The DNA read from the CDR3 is TGCAGTGCTAGTTACCGGGGGGGCCTAGAGACC. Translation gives CSASYRGGLET. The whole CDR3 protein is CSASYRGGLETQYF.

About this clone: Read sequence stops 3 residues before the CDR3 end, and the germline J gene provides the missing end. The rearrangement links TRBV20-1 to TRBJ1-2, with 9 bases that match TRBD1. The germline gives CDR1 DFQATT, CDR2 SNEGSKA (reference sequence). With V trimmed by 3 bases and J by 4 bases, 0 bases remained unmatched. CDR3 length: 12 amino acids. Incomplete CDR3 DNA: TGCAGTGCTAGGACAGGGGGCTATGGC. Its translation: CSARTGGYG. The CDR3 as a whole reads CSARTGGYGYTF.

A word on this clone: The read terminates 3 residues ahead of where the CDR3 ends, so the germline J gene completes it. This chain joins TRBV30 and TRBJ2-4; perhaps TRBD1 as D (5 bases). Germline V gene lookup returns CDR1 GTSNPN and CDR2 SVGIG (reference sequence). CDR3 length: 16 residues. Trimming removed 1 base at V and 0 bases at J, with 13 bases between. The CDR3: CAWSAPGSVAKNIQYF. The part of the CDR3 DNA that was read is TGTGCCTGGAGTGCCCCAGGGTCTGTAGCCAAAAACATT.